Listed here are 4 T cell receptor beta chains from one sample, sequenced in a study of CD8 T cells in ankylosing spondylitis. TCRdb re-derived calls from the 5' RACE reads in MiXCR, one entry per CDR3 protein. The sample lists around 210,000 distinct CDR3 sequences, around 8% seen once, with more than 4% in the top ten. What was sequenced was blood, either unsorted or a sorted T cell fraction (not recorded which). Receptors were obtained from a female donor with ankylosing spondylitis or in good health (not recorded which).

For this clonotype: A read error may explain this, as a much larger clone is one base away. The genes are TRBV7-9 and TRBJ1-2; D ambiguous. Germline loops: CDR1 SEHNR, CDR2 FQNEAQ (reference sequence). The CDR3 has 13 residues. The CDR3 nucleotides read TGTGCCAGCAGCTTGACCGGGAGCTATGCCTACACCTTC. It translates to CASSLTGSYAYTF.

The sample holds many counts of this clonotype. The chain couples TRBV5-1 to TRBJ2-1, with D possibly TRBD2 on 5 matching bases. The V end was cut by 0 bases, the J end by 5 bases, with 15 bases between. Germline V lookup: CDR1 SGHRS, CDR2 YFSETQ. The CDR3 has 16 residues. The CDR3 coding sequence is TGCGCCAGCAGCTTGGAGGCGGGTCCCACCAACAATGAGCAGTTCTTC. It encodes CASSLEAGPTNNEQFF.

This clonotype was found many times. The genes are TRBV4-3 and TRBJ2-3; a weak D match, TRBD1 (5 bases). Trimming took off 0 bases at V and 9 bases at J, with 10 bases between the two ends. The CDR3 runs to 13 residues. Germline CDR1 LGHNA, CDR2 YSLEER. CDR3 DNA: TGCGCCAGCAGCCAAGAGCAGGGAACCACGCAGTATTTT. Amino acid sequence: CASSQEQGTTQYF.

This clonotype was picked up many times. V usage is TRBV5-1 and J usage is TRBJ1-4, with 9 bases fitting TRBD1. The germline gives CDR1 SGHRS, CDR2 YFSETQ. V shed 3 bases and J 5 bases; nucleotides not matched to a gene: 2. This CDR3 has 14 amino acids. CDR3 region: CASSSGQGNEKLFF. The CDR3 coding sequence is TGCGCCAGCAGCTCGGGACAGGGAAATGAAAAACTGTTTTTT.